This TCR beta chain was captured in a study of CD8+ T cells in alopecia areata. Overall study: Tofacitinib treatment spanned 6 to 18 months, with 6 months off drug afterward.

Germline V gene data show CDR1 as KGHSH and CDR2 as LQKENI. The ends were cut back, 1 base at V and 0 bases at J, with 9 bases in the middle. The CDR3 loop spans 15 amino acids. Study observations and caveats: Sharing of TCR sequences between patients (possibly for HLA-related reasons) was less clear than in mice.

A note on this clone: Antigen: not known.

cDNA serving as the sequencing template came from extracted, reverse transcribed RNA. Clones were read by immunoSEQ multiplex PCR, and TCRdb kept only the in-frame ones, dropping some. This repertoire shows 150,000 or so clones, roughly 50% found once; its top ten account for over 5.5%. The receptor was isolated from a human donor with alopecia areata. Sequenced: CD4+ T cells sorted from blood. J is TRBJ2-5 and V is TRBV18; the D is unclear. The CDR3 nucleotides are TGTGCCAGCTCACCACGTTCAGACTACCAAGAGACCCAGTACTTC. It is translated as CASSPRSDYQETQYF.